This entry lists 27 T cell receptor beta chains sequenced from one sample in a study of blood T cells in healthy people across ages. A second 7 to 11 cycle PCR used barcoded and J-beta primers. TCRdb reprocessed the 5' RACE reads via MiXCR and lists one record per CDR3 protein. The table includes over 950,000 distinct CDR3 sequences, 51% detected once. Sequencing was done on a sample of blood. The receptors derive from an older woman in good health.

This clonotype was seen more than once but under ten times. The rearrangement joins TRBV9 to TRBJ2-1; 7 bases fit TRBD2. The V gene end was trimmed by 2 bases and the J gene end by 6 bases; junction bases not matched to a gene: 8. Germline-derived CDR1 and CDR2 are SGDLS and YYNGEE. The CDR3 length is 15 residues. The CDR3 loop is CASSVSGDLFNEQFF. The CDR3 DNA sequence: TGTGCCAGCAGCGTGAGCGGGGATCTCTTCAATGAGCAGTTCTTC. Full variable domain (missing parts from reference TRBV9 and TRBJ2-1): DSGVTQTPKHLITATGQRVTLRCSPRSGDLSVYWYQQSLDQGLQFLIQYYNGEERAKGNILERFSAQQFPDLHSELNLSSLELGDSALYFCASSVSGDLFNEQFFGPGTRLTVL.

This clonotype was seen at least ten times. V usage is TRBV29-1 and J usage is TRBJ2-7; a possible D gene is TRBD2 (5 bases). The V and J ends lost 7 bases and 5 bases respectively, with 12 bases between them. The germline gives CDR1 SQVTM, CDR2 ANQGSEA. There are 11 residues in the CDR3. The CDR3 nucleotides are TGCAGCGGTGGGGAGCTAAACGAGCAGTACTTC. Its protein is CSGGELNEQYF.

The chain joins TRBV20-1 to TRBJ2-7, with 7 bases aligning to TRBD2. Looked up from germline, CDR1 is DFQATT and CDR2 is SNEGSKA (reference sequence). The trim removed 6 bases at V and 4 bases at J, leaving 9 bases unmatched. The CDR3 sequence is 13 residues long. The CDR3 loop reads CSAGVGLGYEQYF. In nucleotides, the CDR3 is TGCAGTGCCGGAGTAGGACTAGGTTACGAGCAGTACTTC.

This CDR3 is CASRGSLSGANVLTF. The CDR3, as DNA: TGTGCCAGCAGGGGTAGCCTCTCTGGGGCCAACGTCCTGACTTTC. The chain uses TRBV27 and TRBJ2-6; D uncertain. CDR1 MNHEY and CDR2 SMNVEV come from the germline V gene (reference sequence). The CDR3 spans 15 residues. V was shortened by 6 bases and J by 0 bases, with 9 bases between the two germline ends.

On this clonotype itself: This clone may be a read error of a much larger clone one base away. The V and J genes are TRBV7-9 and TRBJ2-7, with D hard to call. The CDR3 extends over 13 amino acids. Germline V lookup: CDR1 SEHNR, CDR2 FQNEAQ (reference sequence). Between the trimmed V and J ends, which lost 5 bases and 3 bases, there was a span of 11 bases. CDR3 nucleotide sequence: TGTGCCAGCAGCGTAACAGCAATCTACGAGCAGTACTTC. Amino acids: CASSVTAIYEQYF.

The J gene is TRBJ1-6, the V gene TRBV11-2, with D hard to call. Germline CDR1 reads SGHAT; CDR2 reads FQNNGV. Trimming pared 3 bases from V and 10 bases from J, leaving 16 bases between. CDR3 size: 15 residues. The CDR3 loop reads CASSFNAGEGSPLHF. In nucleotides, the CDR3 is TGTGCCAGCAGCTTTAACGCAGGTGAAGGCTCACCCCTCCACTTT.

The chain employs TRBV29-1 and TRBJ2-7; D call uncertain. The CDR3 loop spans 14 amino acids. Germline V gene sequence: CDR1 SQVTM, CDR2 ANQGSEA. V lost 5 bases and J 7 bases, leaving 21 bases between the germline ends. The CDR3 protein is CSVIGNTHGGEQYF. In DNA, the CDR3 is TGCAGCGTTATTGGGAATACTCACGGTGGAGAGCAGTACTTC.

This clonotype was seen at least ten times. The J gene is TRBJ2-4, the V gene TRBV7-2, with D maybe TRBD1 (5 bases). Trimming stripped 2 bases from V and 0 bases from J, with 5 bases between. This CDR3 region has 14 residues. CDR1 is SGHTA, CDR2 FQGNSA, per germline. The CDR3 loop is CASSLRGAKNIQYF. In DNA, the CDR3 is TGTGCCAGCAGCTTAAGGGGAGCCAAAAACATTCAGTACTTC.

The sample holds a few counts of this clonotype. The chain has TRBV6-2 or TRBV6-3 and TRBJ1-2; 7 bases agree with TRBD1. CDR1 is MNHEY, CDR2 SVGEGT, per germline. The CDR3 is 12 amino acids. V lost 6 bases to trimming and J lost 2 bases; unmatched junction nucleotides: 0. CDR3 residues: CASRGQNYGYTF. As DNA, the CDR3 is TGTGCCAGCAGGGGACAGAACTATGGCTACACCTTC.

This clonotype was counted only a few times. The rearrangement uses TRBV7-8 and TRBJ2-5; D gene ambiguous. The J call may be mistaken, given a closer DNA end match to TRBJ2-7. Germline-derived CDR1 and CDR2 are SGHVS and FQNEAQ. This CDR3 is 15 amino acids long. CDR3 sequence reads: CASSPSRGLIYEQYF. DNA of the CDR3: TGTGCCAGCAGCCCAAGTCGTGGCCTAATATACGAGCAGTACTTC.

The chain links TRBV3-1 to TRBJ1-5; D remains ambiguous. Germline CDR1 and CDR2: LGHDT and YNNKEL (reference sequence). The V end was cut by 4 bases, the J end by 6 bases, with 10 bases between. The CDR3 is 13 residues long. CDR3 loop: CASSLQIAQPQHF. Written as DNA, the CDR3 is TGTGCCAGCAGCCTCCAGATTGCTCAGCCCCAGCATTTT.

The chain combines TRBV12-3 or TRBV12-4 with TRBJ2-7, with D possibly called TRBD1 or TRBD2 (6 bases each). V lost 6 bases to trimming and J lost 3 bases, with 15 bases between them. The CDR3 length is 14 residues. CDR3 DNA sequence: TGTGCCAGCAGAAAAATCGGGGGCCGCTACGAGCAGTACTTC. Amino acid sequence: CASRKIGGRYEQYF.

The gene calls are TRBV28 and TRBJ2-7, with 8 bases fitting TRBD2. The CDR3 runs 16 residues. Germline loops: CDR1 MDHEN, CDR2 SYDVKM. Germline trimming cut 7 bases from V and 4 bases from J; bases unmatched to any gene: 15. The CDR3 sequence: CASNPGTSGRRYEQYF. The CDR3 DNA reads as TGTGCCAGCAACCCAGGGACTAGTGGGAGAAGATACGAGCAGTACTTC. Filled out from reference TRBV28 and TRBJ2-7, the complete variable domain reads DVKVTQSSRYLVKRTGEKVFLECVQDMDHENMFWYRQDPGLGLRLIYFSYDVKMKEKGDIPEGYSVSREKKERFSLILESASTNQTSMYLCASNPGTSGRRYEQYFGPGTRLTVT.

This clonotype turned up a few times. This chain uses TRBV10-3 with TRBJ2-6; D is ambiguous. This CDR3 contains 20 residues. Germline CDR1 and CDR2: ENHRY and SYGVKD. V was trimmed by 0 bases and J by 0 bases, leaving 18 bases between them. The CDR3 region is CAISESTVTTIYSGANVLTF. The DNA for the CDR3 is TGTGCCATCAGTGAGTCTACAGTCACCACAATATACTCTGGGGCCAACGTCCTGACTTTC.

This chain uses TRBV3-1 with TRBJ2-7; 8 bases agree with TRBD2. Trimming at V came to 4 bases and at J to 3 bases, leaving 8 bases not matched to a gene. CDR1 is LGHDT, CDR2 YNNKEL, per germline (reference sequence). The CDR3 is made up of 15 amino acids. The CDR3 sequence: CASSPTGTRYYEQYF. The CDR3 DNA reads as TGTGCCAGCAGCCCTACCGGGACTAGATACTACGAGCAGTACTTC.

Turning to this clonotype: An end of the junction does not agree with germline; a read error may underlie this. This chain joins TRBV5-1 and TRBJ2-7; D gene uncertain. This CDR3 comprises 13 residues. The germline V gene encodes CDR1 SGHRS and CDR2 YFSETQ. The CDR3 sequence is CAGSSFQSGEQYF. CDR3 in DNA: TGCGCCGGCAGCTCCTTCCAGTCAGGCGAGCAGTACTTC.

CDR3 DNA: TGCAGCTTGGGGACAGCAAATAGCAATGAGCAGTTCTTC. This translates into CSLGTANSNEQFF. V and J are TRBV29-1 and TRBJ2-1, with 7 positions matching TRBD1. This CDR3 has 13 residues. V lost 8 bases and J lost 6; bases outside the gene matches: 10. The V gene's germline CDR1 is SQVTM and CDR2 ANQGSEA.

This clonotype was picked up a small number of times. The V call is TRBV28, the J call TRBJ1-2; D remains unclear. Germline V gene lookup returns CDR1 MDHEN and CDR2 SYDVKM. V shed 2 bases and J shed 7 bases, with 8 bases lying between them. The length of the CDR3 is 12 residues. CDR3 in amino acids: CASSLGGPGYTF. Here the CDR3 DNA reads TGTGCCAGCAGTTTAGGAGGGCCTGGCTACACCTTC.

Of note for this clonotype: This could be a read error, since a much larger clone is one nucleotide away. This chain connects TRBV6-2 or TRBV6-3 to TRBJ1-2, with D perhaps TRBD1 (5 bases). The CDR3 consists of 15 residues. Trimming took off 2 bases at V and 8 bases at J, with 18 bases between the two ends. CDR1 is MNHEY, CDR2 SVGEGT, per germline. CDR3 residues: CASSYDGAGKGGYTF. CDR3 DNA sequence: TGTGCCAGCAGTTACGACGGGGCAGGCAAAGGGGGCTACACCTTC.

CDR3: CASSSLAGWRYEQYF. The CDR3 bases are TGTGCCAGCAGCTCTCTAGCGGGATGGCGCTACGAGCAGTACTTC. This rearrangement joins TRBV7-2 to TRBJ2-7; 9 bases map to TRBD2. V trimming: 4 bases; J trimming: 3 bases; junction bases outside the gene matches: 7. Germline CDR1 is SGHTA and CDR2 is FQGNSA. The length of the CDR3 is 15 residues.

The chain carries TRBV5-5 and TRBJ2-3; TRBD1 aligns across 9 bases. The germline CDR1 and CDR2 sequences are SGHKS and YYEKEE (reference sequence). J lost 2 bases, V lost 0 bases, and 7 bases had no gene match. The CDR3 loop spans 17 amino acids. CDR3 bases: TGTGCCAGCAGCTTGGGGGGACAGGGTGGCGCCACAGATACGCAGTATTTT. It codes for CASSLGGQGGATDTQYF.

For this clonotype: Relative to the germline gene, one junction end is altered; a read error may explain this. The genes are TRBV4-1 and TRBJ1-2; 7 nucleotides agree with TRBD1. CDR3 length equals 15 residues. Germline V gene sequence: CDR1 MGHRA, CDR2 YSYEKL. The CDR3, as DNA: TGCGCCGGCAGCCAGACGGGACAGCGGAACTATGGCTACACCTTC. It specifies CAGSQTGQRNYGYTF.

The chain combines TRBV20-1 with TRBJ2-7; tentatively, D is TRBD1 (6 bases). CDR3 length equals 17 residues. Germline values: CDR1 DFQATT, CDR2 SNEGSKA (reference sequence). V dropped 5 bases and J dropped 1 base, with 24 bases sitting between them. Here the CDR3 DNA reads TGCAGTGCTTCAAGAAGGGGCTTTAGACAGGTGTCCTACGAGCAGTACTTC. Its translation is CSASRRGFRQVSYEQYF.

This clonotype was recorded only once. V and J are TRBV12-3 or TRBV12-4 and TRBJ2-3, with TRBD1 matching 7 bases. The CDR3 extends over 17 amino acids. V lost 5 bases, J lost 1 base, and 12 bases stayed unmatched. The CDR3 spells CASSTQRQGAGTDTQYF. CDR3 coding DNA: TGTGCCAGCAGTACGCAACGACAGGGTGCTGGCACAGATACGCAGTATTTT.

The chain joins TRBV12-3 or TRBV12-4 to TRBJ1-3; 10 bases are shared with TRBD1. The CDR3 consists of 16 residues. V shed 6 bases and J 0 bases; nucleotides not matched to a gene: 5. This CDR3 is CASRTGTGVSGNTIYF. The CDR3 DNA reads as TGTGCCAGCAGAACCGGGACAGGGGTCTCTGGAAACACCATATATTTT.

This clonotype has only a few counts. The CDR3 nucleotides read TGCGCCAGCAGCTGGGGGTTGGACTACGAGCAGTACTTC. Its protein product is CASSWGLDYEQYF. The V and J genes are TRBV4-1 and TRBJ2-7; D assignment may be TRBD1 or TRBD2 (5 bases each). In germline, CDR1 is MGHRA, CDR2 YSYEKL. This CDR3 is 13 amino acids long. The V end was cut by 5 bases, the J end by 3 bases, with 11 bases between.

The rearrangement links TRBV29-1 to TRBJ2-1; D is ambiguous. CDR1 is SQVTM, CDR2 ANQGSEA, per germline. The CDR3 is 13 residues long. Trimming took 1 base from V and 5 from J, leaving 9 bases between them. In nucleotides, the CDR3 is TGCAGCGTTGAAGGTTATCAGGACAATGAGCAGTTCTTC. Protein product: CSVEGYQDNEQFF.